The 10 T cell receptor beta chains below were found in one sample sequenced in a study of blood T cell repertoires in COVID-19. Using immunoSEQ multiplex PCR, the repertoire was profiled, and TCRdb retains in-frame clones only, with some absent. The sample includes about 350,000 clones, about nine tenths of them seen just once. The specimen was PBMCs or T cells enriched from blood (not recorded which). The receptors were gathered from a woman aged 25 to 39 who had been exposed to COVID-19.

The rearrangement links TRBV5-1 to TRBJ2-6; no reliable D call. The CDR3 spans 15 residues. Trimming left V 4 bases short and J 0 bases short, with 8 bases between. Germline V lookup: CDR1 SGHRS, CDR2 YFSETQ. The DNA for the CDR3 is TGCGCCAGCAGCCCCTTGAGCTCTGGGGCCAACGTCCTGACTTTC. Amino acids: CASSPLSSGANVLTF.

The gene calls are TRBV29-1 and TRBJ2-7, with 9 bases identical to TRBD1. The CDR3 runs to 13 residues. J lost 4 bases, V lost 7 bases, and 8 bases had no gene match. Germline V lookup: CDR1 SQVTM, CDR2 ANQGSEA. CDR3 nucleotides: TGCAGCGCTGGGACAGGGAGGTTGTACGAGCAGTACTTC. Its protein is CSAGTGRLYEQYF.

CDR3 loop: CASSYSETGQRSNTGELFF. The CDR3 nucleotides read TGTGCCAGCAGTTACTCCGAGACAGGGCAACGTTCGAACACCGGGGAGCTGTTTTTT. The rearrangement links TRBV6-2 or TRBV6-3 to TRBJ2-2; 7 positions agree with TRBD1. The CDR3 spans 19 residues. V was pared by 0 bases and J by 0 bases, with 10 bases of the junction left unmatched. Per germline, CDR1 MNHEY and CDR2 SVGEGT.

The chain is built from TRBV5-4 and TRBJ2-1, with 11 bases that match TRBD2. This CDR3 contains 16 residues. Per germline, CDR1 SGHNT and CDR2 YYREEE (reference sequence). With V trimmed by 4 bases and J by 4 bases, 7 bases remained unmatched. This CDR3 reads CASSHVAGGPYNEQFF. In nucleotides, the CDR3 is TGTGCCAGCAGCCACGTAGCGGGAGGGCCTTACAATGAGCAGTTCTTC.

The rearrangement links TRBV2 to TRBJ2-7; TRBD1 is a possible D gene (5 bases). The CDR3 totals 13 residues. CDR1 SNHLY and CDR2 FYNNEI come from the germline V gene. V was clipped by 4 bases and J by 6 bases, with 13 bases between them. As DNA, the CDR3 is TGTGCCAGCAGTGCTGACCAGGGATCCGAGCAGTACTTC. Encoded protein: CASSADQGSEQYF. The full variable domain, its missing parts supplied by reference TRBV2 and TRBJ2-7, is EPEVTQTPSHQVTQMGQEVILRCVPISNHLYFYWYRQILGQKVEFLVSFYNNEISEKSEIFDDQFSVERPDGSNFTLKIRSTKLEDSAMYFCASSADQGSEQYFGPGTRLTVT.

V is TRBV28 and J is TRBJ2-7, with a possible D match to TRBD1 (5 bases). This CDR3 has 13 residues. Germline values: CDR1 MDHEN, CDR2 SYDVKM. Trimming removed 5 bases at V and 5 bases at J, with 13 bases between. CDR3 coding DNA: TGTGCCAGCAGTAAAAACAGGTACCACGAGCAGTACTTC. Its protein product is CASSKNRYHEQYF. The complete variable domain, with remaining parts taken from reference TRBV28 and TRBJ2-7, reads DVKVTQSSRYLVKRTGEKVFLECVQDMDHENMFWYRQDPGLGLRLIYFSYDVKMKEKGDIPEGYSVSREKKERFSLILESASTNQTSMYLCASSKNRYHEQYFGPGTRLTVT.

V usage is TRBV6-1 and J usage is TRBJ1-1; no clear D. Germline CDR1 is MNHNS and CDR2 is SASEGT. CDR3 length equals 17 residues. With 0 bases removed from V and 0 bases from J, the gap between germline ends came to 14 bases. The CDR3 loop is CASSEAWAPIMNTEAFF. As DNA, the CDR3 is TGTGCCAGCAGTGAAGCTTGGGCCCCCATAATGAACACTGAAGCTTTCTTT.

The genes are TRBV23-1 and TRBJ2-1; 8 positions match TRBD1. TRBV23-1 is labeled an ORF, and its function is uncertain. The CDR3 contains 15 residues. V shed 5 bases and J 4 bases; nucleotides not matched to a gene: 7. Here the CDR3 reads CASSADRGEYNEQFF. Written as DNA, the CDR3 is TGCGCCAGCAGTGCAGACAGGGGTGAGTACAATGAGCAGTTCTTC.

This clone was found once. This sequence joins TRBV19 and TRBJ2-5; tentatively, D is TRBD1 (5 bases). Trimming cost V 0 bases and J 3 bases, with 20 bases left between them. Germline CDR1 and CDR2: LNHDA and SQIVND (reference sequence). This CDR3 contains 18 residues. The CDR3 nucleotides read TGTGCCAGTAGTATAGATCTATATGAGGCCGACAGAAAAGAGACCCAGTACTTC. This translates into CASSIDLYEADRKETQYF.

The chain is built from TRBV7-3 and TRBJ1-1, with a weak D call TRBD1 (6 bases). Germline V gives CDR1 SGHTA, CDR2 FQGTGA. This CDR3 contains 14 residues. With 2 bases removed from V and 1 base from J, the gap between germline ends came to 8 bases. CDR3 in DNA: TGTGCCAGCAGCTTACCAGGGGAGAACACTGAAGCTTTCTTT. Translation gives CASSLPGENTEAFF.